The 19 T cell receptor beta chains below were found in one sample sequenced in a study of a mutant IDH1 vaccine in newly diagnosed glioma. The antigens these receptors bind are not known. The time point here: week 5, during vaccination. Vaccine doses each comprised 300 ug of mutant IDH1 20-mer peptide, with topical imiquimod. The assay was immunoSEQ multiplex PCR, and TCRdb's table has in-frame clones only and misses some. This table has over 55,000 clones, around 82% appearing once. The specimen comprised PBMCs, sampled from a glioma patient whose treatment included an IDH1 peptide vaccine. The receptors stem from a young woman with glioma. Some clones in this sample may be carry-over from other donors' samples.

The rearrangement joins TRBV4-2 to TRBJ1-2, with D unclear. Per germline, CDR1 LGHNA and CDR2 YNFKEQ. This CDR3 has 15 residues. V was pared by 1 base and J by 4 bases, with 13 bases between. CDR3 protein: CASSQAPGEGYGYTF. In nucleotides, the CDR3 is TGTGCCAGCAGCCAAGCACCAGGAGAGGGCTATGGCTACACCTTC.

The gene calls are TRBV4-2 and TRBJ2-2; TRBD1 is a possible D gene (6 bases). The CDR3 has 15 residues. V was pared by 1 base and J by 1 base, with 7 bases between. The germline V gene encodes CDR1 LGHNA and CDR2 YNFKEQ. CDR3 sequence: CASSQATGNTGELFF. DNA of the CDR3: TGTGCCAGCAGCCAAGCGACAGGGAACACCGGGGAGCTGTTTTTT.

This chain uses TRBV9 with TRBJ1-1; no firm D call. Trimming cost V 4 bases and J 3 bases, with 7 bases left between them. Germline V gene lookup returns CDR1 SGDLS and CDR2 YYNGEE. The CDR3 has 12 amino acids. For the CDR3, the DNA is TGTGCCAGCAGCCCCCTCGACACTGAAGCTTTCTTT. Its protein product is CASSPLDTEAFF.

The V call is TRBV9, the J call TRBJ1-1, with TRBD1 as a possible D gene (6 bases). Trimming left V 7 bases short and J 1 base short, with 17 bases between. Germline assignment: CDR1 SGDLS and CDR2 YYNGEE. This CDR3 is built from 15 residues. Here the CDR3 DNA reads TGTGCCAGCTCCGCCGGGGGGGCCCGGAACACTGAAGCTTTCTTT. Residues: CASSAGGARNTEAFF.

The V gene is TRBV25-1, the J gene TRBJ2-5; D may correspond to TRBD1 or TRBD2 (6 bases each). The V end lost 5 bases, the J end lost 5 bases, and 12 bases lay between the germline ends. Germline CDR1 reads MGHDK; CDR2 reads SYGVNS. The CDR3 spans 13 residues. CDR3 coding DNA: TGTGCCAGCAGTCCTGGGGGGCGGGAGACCCAGTACTTC. As protein: CASSPGGRETQYF.

The genes are TRBV5-1 and TRBJ1-5, with 7 nucleotides matching TRBD1. This CDR3 is 17 amino acids long. Germline values: CDR1 SGHRS, CDR2 YFSETQ. The V gene end was trimmed by 6 bases and the J gene end by 0 bases; junction bases not matched to a gene: 12. The CDR3 DNA is TGCGCCAGCAAGGGGGCAGCCATCGCCTATAGCAATCAGCCCCAGCATTTT. Its translation: CASKGAAIAYSNQPQHF.

The CDR3 nucleotides read TGTGCCTGGAGTACCATGAACACTGAAGCTTTCTTT. Translated, it gives CAWSTMNTEAFF. J is TRBJ1-1 and V is TRBV30, with D hard to call. Germline CDR1 is GTSNPN and CDR2 is SVGIG (reference sequence). The CDR3 runs to 12 residues. Deletions cut 2 bases from V and 0 bases from J, with 4 bases between.

This clone has only a few counts. This sequence joins TRBV10-3 and TRBJ2-1; 9 bases agree with TRBD2. Germline V gene sequence: CDR1 ENHRY, CDR2 SYGVKD. CDR3 size: 17 residues. Losses at the gene ends were 3 bases for V and 0 bases for J; bases not matched to a gene: 6. CDR3 DNA: TGTGCCATCAGTGACAGGAGCGGGGGGAGCTCCTACAATGAGCAGTTCTTC. It yields the protein CAISDRSGGSSYNEQFF.

This clone showed up just once. The V and J genes are TRBV5-6 and TRBJ1-1; D gene ambiguous. Trimming stripped 4 bases from V and 1 base from J, with 17 bases between. Germline V gene lookup returns CDR1 SGHDT and CDR2 YYEEEE. The CDR3 runs 16 residues. The CDR3 DNA sequence: TGTGCCAGCAGCCCCCCCCCGAGGCAGGAGAACACTGAAGCTTTCTTT. It is translated as CASSPPPRQENTEAFF. Using reference TRBV5-6 and TRBJ1-1 for the parts outside the CDR3, the full variable domain is DAGVTQSPTHLIKTRGQQVTLRCSPKSGHDTVSWYQQALGQGPQFIFQYYEEEERQRGNFPDRFSGHQFPNYSSELNVNALLLGDSALYLCASSPPPRQENTEAFFGQGTRLTVV.

The chain joins TRBV10-2 to TRBJ2-3; 12 bases line up with TRBD2. This CDR3 is built from 17 residues. CDR1 is WSHSY and CDR2 is SAAADI in the germline V gene. Trimming took 4 bases from V and 1 from J; bases not matched to a gene: 6. The CDR3 DNA reads TGCGCCAGCAGTGGGACTAGCGGGGAAGCAGGCACAGATACGCAGTATTTT. It specifies CASSGTSGEAGTDTQYF.

The rearrangement uses TRBV29-1 and TRBJ2-7; possibly TRBD1 for D (6 bases). Trimming took off 6 bases at V and 6 bases at J, with 12 bases between the two ends. Germline CDR1 is SQVTM and CDR2 is ANQGSEA. The CDR3 is 11 amino acids. In DNA, the CDR3 is TGCAGCGTCTTCAGGGGAAGCGAGCAGTACTTC. Translated: CSVFRGSEQYF.

J is TRBJ2-3 and V is TRBV6-5; 9 nucleotides match TRBD2. Germline CDR1 reads MNHEY; CDR2 reads SVGAGI. Trimming at V came to 7 bases and at J to 6 bases, leaving 8 bases not matched to a gene. The CDR3 extends over 14 amino acids. In nucleotides, the CDR3 is TGTGCCAGCACCAAGGGACTAGCAGGCGATACGCAGTATTTT. Translating gives CASTKGLAGDTQYF.

Comments on this clone: In this CDR3 the conserved last residue, phenylalanine or tryptophan, is missing, so a read error is likely. The rearrangement joins TRBV18 to TRBJ1-1; D is unclear. From germline, CDR1 is KGHSH and CDR2 LQKENI. Deletions cut 5 bases from V and 0 bases from J, with 13 bases between. The CDR3 is made up of 15 amino acids. CDR3 nucleotides: TGTGCCAGCTCATCCCTGCCAGGCGTGAACACTGAAGCTTTCCTT. Translation: CASSSLPGVNTEAFL.

The chain recombines TRBV30 with TRBJ2-7; 8 bases agree with TRBD1. The CDR3 is 13 residues long. Germline V gene lookup returns CDR1 GTSNPN and CDR2 SVGIG (reference sequence). Losses at the gene ends were 8 bases for V and 6 bases for J; bases not matched to a gene: 12. This CDR3 reads CARGQGNVVEQYF. The CDR3 nucleotides read TGTGCCCGAGGACAGGGCAATGTTGTCGAGCAGTACTTC.

The chain joins TRBV19 to TRBJ2-3; no definite D call. Trimming removed 4 bases at V and 4 bases at J, with 12 bases between. This CDR3 contains 14 residues. Per the germline V gene, CDR1 is LNHDA and CDR2 is SQIVND (reference sequence). The CDR3: CASSTLDPPDTQYF. DNA for the CDR3: TGTGCCAGTAGTACGCTGGACCCCCCAGATACGCAGTATTTT.

This clone has just a few counts. This sequence joins TRBV2 and TRBJ1-5; D call uncertain. Germline V gene lookup returns CDR1 SNHLY and CDR2 FYNNEI. This CDR3 region has 13 residues. Trimming pared 6 bases from V and 1 base from J, leaving 7 bases between. In DNA, the CDR3 is TGTGCCAGCAGCCTTCTAAGCAATCAGCCCCAGCATTTT. It yields the protein CASSLLSNQPQHF.

This chain links TRBV5-1 with TRBJ2-2, with TRBD2 identical over 9 bases. The junction had 4 bases not matched to a gene; V was cut back by 2 bases and J by 2 bases. Germline V gene data show CDR1 as SGHRS and CDR2 as YFSETQ. The CDR3 has 16 amino acids. The CDR3 sequence: CASSFNSGRNTGELFF. CDR3 DNA sequence: TGCGCCAGCAGCTTTAATAGCGGGAGAAACACCGGGGAGCTGTTTTTT.

The genes are TRBV2 and TRBJ1-1; 9 positions match TRBD1. The CDR3 contains 14 residues. V shed 6 bases, J shed 4 bases, and the junction held 6 bases outside the gene matches. The germline CDR1 and CDR2 sequences are SNHLY and FYNNEI. CDR3: CASSRDRGSTEAFF. DNA for the CDR3: TGTGCCAGCAGCCGAGACAGGGGGAGCACTGAAGCTTTCTTT.

The chain employs TRBV5-8 and TRBJ1-1; D not resolved. This CDR3 contains 17 residues. Trimming left V 0 bases short and J 1 base short, with 16 bases between. In germline, CDR1 is SGHTS, CDR2 YDEGEE. CDR3 in amino acids: CASSLVILGGKNTEAFF. In nucleotides, the CDR3 is TGTGCCAGCAGCTTGGTAATTCTCGGCGGGAAGAACACTGAAGCTTTCTTT.